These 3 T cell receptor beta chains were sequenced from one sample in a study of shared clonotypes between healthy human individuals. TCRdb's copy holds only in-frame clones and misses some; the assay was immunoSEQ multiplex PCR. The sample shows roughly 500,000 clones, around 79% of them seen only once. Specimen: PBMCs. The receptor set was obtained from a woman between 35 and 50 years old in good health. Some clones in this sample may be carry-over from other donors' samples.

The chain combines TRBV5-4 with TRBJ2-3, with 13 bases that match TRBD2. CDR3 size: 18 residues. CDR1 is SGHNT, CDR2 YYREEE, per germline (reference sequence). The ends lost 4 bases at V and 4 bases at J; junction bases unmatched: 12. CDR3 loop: CASSPGTSGIGQADTQYF. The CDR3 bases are TGTGCCAGCAGCCCGGGGACTAGCGGGATAGGTCAAGCAGATACGCAGTATTTT. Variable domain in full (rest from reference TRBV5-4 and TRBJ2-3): ETGVTQSPTHLIKTRGQQVTLRCSSQSGHNTVSWYQQALGQGPQFIFQYYREEENGRGNFPPRFSGLQFPNYSSELNVNALELDDSALYLCASSPGTSGIGQADTQYFGPGTRLTVL.

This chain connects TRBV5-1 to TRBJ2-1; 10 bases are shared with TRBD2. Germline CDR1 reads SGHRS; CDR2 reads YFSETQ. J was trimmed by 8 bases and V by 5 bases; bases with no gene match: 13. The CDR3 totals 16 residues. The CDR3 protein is CASSPGLAEGAHEQFF. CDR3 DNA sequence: TGCGCCAGCAGTCCAGGACTAGCGGAAGGGGCCCATGAGCAGTTCTTC.

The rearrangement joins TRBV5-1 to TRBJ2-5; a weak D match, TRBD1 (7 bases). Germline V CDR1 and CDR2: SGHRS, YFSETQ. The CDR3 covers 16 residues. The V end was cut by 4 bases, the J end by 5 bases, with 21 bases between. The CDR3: CASSTTGEVFYETQYF. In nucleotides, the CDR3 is TGCGCCAGCAGCACCACAGGGGAGGTTTTTTATGAGACCCAGTACTTC.